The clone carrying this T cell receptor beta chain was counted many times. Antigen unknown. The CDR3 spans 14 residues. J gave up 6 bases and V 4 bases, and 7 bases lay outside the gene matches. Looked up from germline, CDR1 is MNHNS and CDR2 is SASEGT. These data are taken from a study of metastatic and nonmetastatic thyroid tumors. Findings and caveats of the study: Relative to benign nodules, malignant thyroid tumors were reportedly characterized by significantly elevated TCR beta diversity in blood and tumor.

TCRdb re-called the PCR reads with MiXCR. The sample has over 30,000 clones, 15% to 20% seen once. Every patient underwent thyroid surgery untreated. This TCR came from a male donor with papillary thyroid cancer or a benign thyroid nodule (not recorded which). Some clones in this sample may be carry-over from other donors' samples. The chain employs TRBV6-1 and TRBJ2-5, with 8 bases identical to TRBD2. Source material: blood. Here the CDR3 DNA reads TGTGCCAGCAGTGTCGGGGGGGCCGAGAAGACCCAGTACTTC. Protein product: CASSVGGAEKTQYF.